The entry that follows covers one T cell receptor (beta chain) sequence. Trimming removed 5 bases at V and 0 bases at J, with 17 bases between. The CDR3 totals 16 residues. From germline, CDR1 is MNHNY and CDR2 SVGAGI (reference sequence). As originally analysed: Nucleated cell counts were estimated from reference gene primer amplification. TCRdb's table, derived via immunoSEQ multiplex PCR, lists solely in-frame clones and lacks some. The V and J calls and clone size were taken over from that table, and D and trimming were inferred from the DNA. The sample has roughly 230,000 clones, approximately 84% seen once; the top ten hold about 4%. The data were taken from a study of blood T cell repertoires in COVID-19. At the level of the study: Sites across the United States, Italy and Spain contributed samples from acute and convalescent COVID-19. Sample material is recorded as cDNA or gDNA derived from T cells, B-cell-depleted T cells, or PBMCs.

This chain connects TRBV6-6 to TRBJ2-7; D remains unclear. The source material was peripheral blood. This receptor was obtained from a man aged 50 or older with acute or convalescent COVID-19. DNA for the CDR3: TGTGCCAGCAGTCGACCTAGTCTGGCCGGCTCCTACGAGCAGTACTTC. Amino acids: CASSRPSLAGSYEQYF.